This entry lists 20 T cell receptor beta chains sequenced from one sample in a study of blood T cell repertoires in COVID-19. The method was immunoSEQ multiplex PCR; TCRdb's version includes in-frame clones alone and lacks a portion of them. The table lists tens of thousands of clones, under 90% of them singletons. Sequences were obtained from peripheral blood. These receptors were obtained from a man aged 70 or older with active or convalescent COVID-19.

The chain links TRBV7-2 to TRBJ1-2, with D hard to call. The germline gives CDR1 SGHTA, CDR2 FQGNSA. The CDR3 spans 13 residues. Trimming removed 2 bases at V and 6 bases at J, with 10 bases between. CDR3 bases: TGTGCCAGCAGCTTATACAGCCATAATGGCTACACCTTC. It encodes CASSLYSHNGYTF.

This clone was seen once. The chain links TRBV5-1 to TRBJ1-2; 7 bases map to TRBD1. Trimming took 3 bases from V and 3 from J; bases not matched to a gene: 5. Looked up from germline, CDR1 is SGHRS and CDR2 is YFSETQ. The length of the CDR3 is 14 residues. CDR3 region: CASSSRGQYYGYTF. DNA for the CDR3: TGCGCCAGCAGCTCGAGGGGGCAATACTATGGCTACACCTTC.

The gene calls are TRBV29-1 and TRBJ2-1, with a tentative D call TRBD1 (6 bases). With 6 bases removed from V and 1 base from J, the gap between germline ends came to 16 bases. The CDR3 sequence is 15 residues long. The V gene's germline CDR1 is SQVTM and CDR2 ANQGSEA. The CDR3 spells CSVTPGDRSYNEQFF. CDR3 nucleotides: TGCAGCGTCACACCAGGGGACCGGTCCTACAATGAGCAGTTCTTC.

This clone came up a few times. The rearrangement links TRBV7-2 to TRBJ1-4, with TRBD1 as a possible D gene (5 bases). Trimming stripped 1 base from V and 3 bases from J, with 21 bases between. Germline assignment: CDR1 SGHTA and CDR2 FQGNSA. CDR3 length: 19 residues. CDR3 protein: CASSLDYFRQRMPNEKLFF. The CDR3 coding sequence is TGTGCCAGCAGCTTAGACTATTTTCGACAGCGAATGCCTAATGAAAAACTGTTTTTT.

This chain connects TRBV29-1 to TRBJ1-4; 7 bases agree with TRBD1. CDR1 and CDR2 (germline): SQVTM, ANQGSEA. The CDR3 spans 14 residues. Trimming took 4 bases from V and 2 from J; bases not matched to a gene: 4. CDR3 DNA: TGCAGCGTTGGAGACAGGGCCACTAATGAAAAACTGTTTTTT. Protein: CSVGDRATNEKLFF.

This chain uses TRBV6-2 or TRBV6-3 with TRBJ2-1, with 12 bases identical to TRBD1. This CDR3 contains 16 residues. Germline V lookup: CDR1 MNHEY, CDR2 SVGEGT. Trimming at V came to 5 bases and at J to 9 bases, leaving 11 bases not matched to a gene. The DNA for the CDR3 is TGTGCCAGCAGTCGATTGGGACAGGGGGCAAGTCGTGAGCAGTTCTTC. Encoded protein: CASSRLGQGASREQFF.

V usage is TRBV6-6 and J usage is TRBJ2-5; 13 nucleotides agree with TRBD2. Germline V lookup: CDR1 MNHNY, CDR2 SVGAGI (reference sequence). Unmatched junction bases numbered 6, after V lost 2 bases and J lost 9 bases. CDR3 size: 15 residues. The CDR3 reads CASSYLGTSGTAQYF. The CDR3 nucleotides read TGTGCCAGCAGTTACCTCGGGACTAGCGGGACAGCCCAGTACTTC.

The V gene is TRBV9, the J gene TRBJ1-6; no reliable D call. V shed 4 bases and J shed 15 bases, with 17 bases lying between them. The germline gives CDR1 SGDLS, CDR2 YYNGEE. The CDR3 has 13 amino acids. The CDR3 nucleotides read TGTGCCAGCAGCCCTAGTCCGCGAGCCGTCCTCCACTTT. Its protein is CASSPSPRAVLHF.

The chain recombines TRBV6-5 with TRBJ1-3, with D tentatively TRBD1 (6 bases). V lost 4 bases and J 5 bases, leaving 15 bases between the germline ends. CDR3 length: 15 residues. The germline CDR1 and CDR2 sequences are MNHEY and SVGAGI. This chain's CDR3 is CASSSEQGIRNTIYF. Written as DNA, the CDR3 is TGTGCCAGCAGTTCAGAACAGGGTATTAGAAACACCATATATTTT.

This clone was counted a few times. The V gene is TRBV18, the J gene TRBJ2-5, with TRBD1 identical over 10 bases. Germline values: CDR1 KGHSH, CDR2 LQKENI. CDR3 length: 17 residues. J gave up 5 bases and V 5 bases, and 14 bases lay outside the gene matches. The CDR3, as DNA: TGTGCCAGCTCATCCTTACCGGGACAGGGGATGGCCGAGACCCAGTACTTC. It encodes CASSSLPGQGMAETQYF. Full variable domain (missing parts from reference TRBV18 and TRBJ2-5): NAGVMQNPRHLVRRRGQEARLRCSPMKGHSHVYWYRQLPEEGLKFMVYLQKENIIDESGMPKERFSAEFPKEGPSILRIQQVVRGDSAAYFCASSSLPGQGMAETQYFGPGTRLLVL.

Points on this clone: At the DNA level, this CDR3 is encoded by other sequences in the same sample as well. V is TRBV5-1 and J is TRBJ2-1, with 11 bases lining up with TRBD2. Germline V gene sequence: CDR1 SGHRS, CDR2 YFSETQ. V gave up 1 base and J gave up 0 bases; unmatched junction bases: 0. This CDR3 comprises 16 residues. Here the CDR3 reads CASSLTSGSSYNEQFF. CDR3 nucleotides: TGCGCCAGCAGCTTGACTAGCGGGAGCTCCTACAATGAGCAGTTCTTC.

V is TRBV30 and J is TRBJ1-5, with 8 nucleotides matching TRBD1. Germline CDR1 is GTSNPN and CDR2 is SVGIG (reference sequence). V was clipped by 3 bases and J by 0 bases; unmatched bases: 13. This CDR3 spans 18 amino acids. The CDR3 coding sequence is TGTGCCTGGAGCTCAAGCAGGACAGGGCTTTATAGCAATCAGCCCCAGCATTTT. It yields the protein CAWSSSRTGLYSNQPQHF. Full variable domain (missing parts from reference TRBV30 and TRBJ1-5): SQTIHQWPATLVQPVGSPLSLECTVEGTSNPNLYWYRQAAGRGLQLLFYSVGIGQISSEVPQNLSASRPQDRQFILSSKKLLLSDSGFYLCAWSSSRTGLYSNQPQHFGDGTRLSIL.

V usage is TRBV11-2 and J usage is TRBJ2-2; D may be TRBD2 (6 bases). CDR1 and CDR2 from the germline V gene are SGHAT and FQNNGV. The V and J ends lost 5 bases and 7 bases respectively, with 14 bases between them. The CDR3 is 14 amino acids. The CDR3 region has the DNA TGTGCCAGCAGCACACAGCCGACTAGCGGGGAGCTGTTTTTT. This translates into CASSTQPTSGELFF. Looking up the rest from reference TRBV11-2 and TRBJ2-2 gives the full variable domain: EAGVAQSPRYKIIEKRQSVAFWCNPISGHATLYWYQQILGQGPKLLIQFQNNGVVDDSQLPKDRFSAERLKGVDSTLKIQPAKLEDSAVYLCASSTQPTSGELFFGEGSRLTVL.

The rearrangement joins TRBV29-1 to TRBJ1-2; D may be TRBD1 (6 bases). CDR1 and CDR2 from the germline V gene are SQVTM and ANQGSEA. Trimming cost V 1 base and J 8 bases, with 14 bases left between them. This CDR3 comprises 13 residues. The CDR3 nucleotides read TGCAGCGTTGAAGGGACAGCCTATAGGGGCTACACCTTC. The encoded protein is CSVEGTAYRGYTF.

The chain has TRBV27 and TRBJ2-1, with 9 nucleotides matching TRBD2. V was clipped by 7 bases and J by 4 bases; unmatched bases: 2. The CDR3 length is 13 residues. The germline V gene has CDR1 MNHEY and CDR2 SMNVEV (reference sequence). The CDR3: CASKLAGYNEQFF. For the CDR3, the DNA is TGTGCCAGCAAGCTAGCGGGATACAATGAGCAGTTCTTC.

J is TRBJ2-3 and V is TRBV6-2 or TRBV6-3; possible D gene TRBD1, 5 bases. This CDR3 spans 14 amino acids. The V end was cut by 0 bases, the J end by 6 bases, with 10 bases between. The germline V gene encodes CDR1 MNHEY and CDR2 SVGEGT. The CDR3 sequence: CASSYSLGADTQYF. CDR3 nucleotides: TGTGCCAGCAGTTACTCTCTTGGGGCGGATACGCAGTATTTT.

This chain links TRBV20-1 with TRBJ1-2, with 7 bases aligning to TRBD1. There are 11 residues in the CDR3. Germline V gives CDR1 DFQATT, CDR2 SNEGSKA (reference sequence). With 5 bases clipped from V and 7 bases from J, the junction kept 4 bases outside the gene matches. CDR3 region: CSAGGQFGYTF. The CDR3, as DNA: TGCAGTGCTGGGGGACAGTTTGGCTACACCTTC.

The chain carries TRBV30 and TRBJ1-1; the D is unclear. Germline lookup yields CDR1 GTSNPN and CDR2 SVGIG (reference sequence). This CDR3 is built from 13 residues. The V and J ends lost 5 bases and 0 bases respectively, with 10 bases between them. In DNA, the CDR3 is TGTGCCTGGGCTCTGACAATGAACACTGAAGCTTTCTTT. Protein product: CAWALTMNTEAFF.

This clone has a handful of counts. The chain has TRBV28 and TRBJ2-7; 10 bases fit TRBD1. CDR1 MDHEN and CDR2 SYDVKM come from the germline V gene. This CDR3 is 16 amino acids long. Losses at the gene ends were 5 bases for V and 6 bases for J; bases not matched to a gene: 13. The CDR3 nucleotides read TGTGCCAGCAGTCCTTATCCGGGACAGGGGATCTCCGAGCAGTACTTC. Translating gives CASSPYPGQGISEQYF.

This clone was observed a few times. The V call is TRBV30, the J call TRBJ1-5; 7 bases are shared with TRBD1. CDR3 length: 13 residues. V was clipped by 5 bases and J by 4 bases; unmatched bases: 5. Germline V gene data show CDR1 as GTSNPN and CDR2 as SVGIG (reference sequence). CDR3 amino acids: CAWSGQENQPQHF. Here the CDR3 DNA reads TGTGCCTGGTCCGGACAGGAAAATCAGCCCCAGCATTTT.